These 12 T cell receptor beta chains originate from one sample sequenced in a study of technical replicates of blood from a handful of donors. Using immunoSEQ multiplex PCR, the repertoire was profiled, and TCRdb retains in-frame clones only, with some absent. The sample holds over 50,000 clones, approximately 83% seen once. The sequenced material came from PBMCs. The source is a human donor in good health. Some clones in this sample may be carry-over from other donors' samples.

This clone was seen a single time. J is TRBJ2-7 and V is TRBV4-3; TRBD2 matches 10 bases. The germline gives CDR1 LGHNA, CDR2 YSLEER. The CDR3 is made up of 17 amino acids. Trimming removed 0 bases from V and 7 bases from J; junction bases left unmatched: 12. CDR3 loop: CASSQDGLAGARREQYF. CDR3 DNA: TGCGCCAGCAGCCAAGATGGGCTAGCGGGGGCGCGTCGGGAGCAGTACTTC.

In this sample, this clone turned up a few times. CDR3 coding DNA: TGCGCCAGCAGCTCCACACTAGCGGGGGGGCCATGGGATACGCAGTATTTT. It yields the protein CASSSTLAGGPWDTQYF. V and J are TRBV5-1 and TRBJ2-3; 13 bases agree with TRBD2. The CDR3 spans 17 residues. CDR1 and CDR2 (germline): SGHRS, YFSETQ. The V gene end was trimmed by 3 bases and the J gene end by 6 bases; junction bases not matched to a gene: 10. The full variable domain, completed using reference TRBV5-1 and TRBJ2-3, is KAGVTQTPRYLIKTRGQQVTLSCSPISGHRSVSWYQQTPGQGLQFLFEYFSETQRNKGNFPGRFSGRQFSNSRSEMNVSTLELGDSALYLCASSSTLAGGPWDTQYFGPGTRLTVL.

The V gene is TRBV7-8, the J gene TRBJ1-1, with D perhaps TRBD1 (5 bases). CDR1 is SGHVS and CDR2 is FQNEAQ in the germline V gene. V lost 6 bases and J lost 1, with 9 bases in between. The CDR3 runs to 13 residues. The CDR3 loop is CASRRDRNTEAFF. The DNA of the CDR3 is TGTGCCAGCAGGAGAGACAGGAACACTGAAGCTTTCTTT.

In nucleotides, the CDR3 is TGTGCCAGCAGCTTCCGGGACAGGGTGGATGGCTACACCTTC. Its protein is CASSFRDRVDGYTF. This chain uses TRBV7-2 with TRBJ1-2, with 9 bases matching TRBD1. There are 14 residues in the CDR3. Germline loops: CDR1 SGHTA, CDR2 FQGNSA. Trimming removed 3 bases from V and 6 bases from J; junction bases left unmatched: 5.

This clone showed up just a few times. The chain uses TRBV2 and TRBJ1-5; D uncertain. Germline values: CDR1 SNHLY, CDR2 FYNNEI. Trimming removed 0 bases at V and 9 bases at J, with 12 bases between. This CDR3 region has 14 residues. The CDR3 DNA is TGTGCCAGCAGTGAAGCAGAGGGTTATGGGCCCCAGCATTTT. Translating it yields CASSEAEGYGPQHF.

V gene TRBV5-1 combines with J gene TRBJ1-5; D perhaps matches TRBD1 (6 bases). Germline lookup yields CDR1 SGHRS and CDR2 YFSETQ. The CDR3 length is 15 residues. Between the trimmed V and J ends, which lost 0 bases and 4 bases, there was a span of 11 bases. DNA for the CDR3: TGCGCCAGCAGCTTGGCAGGGGAAAGGAATCAGCCCCAGCATTTT. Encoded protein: CASSLAGERNQPQHF.

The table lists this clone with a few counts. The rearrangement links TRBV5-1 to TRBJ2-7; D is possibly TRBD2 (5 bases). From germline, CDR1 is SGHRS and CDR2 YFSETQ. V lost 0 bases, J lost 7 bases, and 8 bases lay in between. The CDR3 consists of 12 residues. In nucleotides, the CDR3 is TGCGCCAGCAGCTTGGAGGGCGGGGAGCAGTACTTC. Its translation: CASSLEGGEQYF.

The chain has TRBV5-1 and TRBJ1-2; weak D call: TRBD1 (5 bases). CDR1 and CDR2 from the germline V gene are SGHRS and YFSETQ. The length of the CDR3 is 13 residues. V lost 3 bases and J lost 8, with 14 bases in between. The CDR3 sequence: CASSSDSPLGYTF. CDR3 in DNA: TGCGCCAGCAGCTCCGACAGCCCGTTGGGCTACACCTTC.

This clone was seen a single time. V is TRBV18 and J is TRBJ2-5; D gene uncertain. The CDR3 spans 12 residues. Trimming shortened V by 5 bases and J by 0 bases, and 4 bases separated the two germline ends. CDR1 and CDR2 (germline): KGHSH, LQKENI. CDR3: CASSEDQETQYF. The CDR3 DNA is TGTGCCAGCTCAGAGGACCAAGAGACCCAGTACTTC.

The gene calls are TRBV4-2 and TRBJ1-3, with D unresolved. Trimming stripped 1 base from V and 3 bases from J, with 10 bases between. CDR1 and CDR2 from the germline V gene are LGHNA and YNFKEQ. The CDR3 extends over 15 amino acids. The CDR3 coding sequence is TGTGCCAGCAGCCAAGCGACGGGTCGTGGAAACACCATATATTTT. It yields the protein CASSQATGRGNTIYF.

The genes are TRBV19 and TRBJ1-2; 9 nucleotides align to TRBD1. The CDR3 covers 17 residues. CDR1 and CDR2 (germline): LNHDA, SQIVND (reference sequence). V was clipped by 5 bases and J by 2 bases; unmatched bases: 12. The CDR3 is CASSSRGTGIWNYGYTF. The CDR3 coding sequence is TGTGCCAGTAGTTCCCGCGGGACAGGGATATGGAACTATGGCTACACCTTC. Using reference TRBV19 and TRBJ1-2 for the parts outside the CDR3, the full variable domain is DGGITQSPKYLFRKEGQNVTLSCEQNLNHDAMYWYRQDPGQGLRLIYYSQIVNDFQKGDIAEGYSVSREKKESFPLTVTSAQKNPTAFYLCASSSRGTGIWNYGYTFGSGTRLTVV.

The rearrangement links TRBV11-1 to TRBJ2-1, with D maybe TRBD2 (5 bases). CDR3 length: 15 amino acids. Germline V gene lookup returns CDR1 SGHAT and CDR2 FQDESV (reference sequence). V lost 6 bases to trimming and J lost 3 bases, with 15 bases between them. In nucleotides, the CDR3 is TGTGCCAGCAGTCCTCGTTTGGGGAGCTACAATGAGCAGTTCTTC. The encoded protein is CASSPRLGSYNEQFF.